The rows below give T cell receptor beta chains drawn from one sample of a study of blood T cell repertoires in COVID-19. Data came from immunoSEQ multiplex PCR; TCRdb stores just in-frame clones and leaves some out. The sample yields about 100,000 clones, roughly 90% seen once. The sample comprised peripheral blood. The receptors stem from a man between 65 and 85 years old with acute or convalescent COVID-19. Each CDR3 is given with its conserved first and last residue. Each record gives: D gene, V gene, clone size, J gene, CDR3 DNA, CDR3 protein. D genes are given only for firm matches. The size of a clone is reported for some rows only, either as once, few or many, or as a class for expanded clones.

d_gene: NA; v_gene: TRBV6-2/TRBV6-3; abundance: NA; j_gene: TRBJ1-5; CDR3nt: TGTGCCAGCAGCAACATCGGACAGAGCAATCAGCCCCAGCATTTT; CDR3aa: CASSNIGQSNQPQHF
d_gene: NA; v_gene: TRBV11-1; abundance: NA; j_gene: TRBJ1-2; CDR3nt: TGTGCCAGCAGCCTAAATCTAGCTAACTATGGCTACACCTTC; CDR3aa: CASSLNLANYGYTF
d_gene: TRBD2; v_gene: TRBV7-9; abundance: NA; j_gene: TRBJ2-3; CDR3nt: TGTGCCAGCAGCCCCCCCGGGGGGTGGCGGGAGGCGACAGATACGCAGTATTTT; CDR3aa: CASSPPGGWREATDTQYF
d_gene: NA; v_gene: TRBV2; abundance: NA; j_gene: TRBJ1-5; CDR3nt: TGTGCCAGCAGTGAACAGGGGAGCAATCAGCCCCAGCATTTT; CDR3aa: CASSEQGSNQPQHF
d_gene: NA; v_gene: TRBV19; abundance: NA; j_gene: TRBJ1-3; CDR3nt: TGTGCCAGTAGAGATGAAGCGGACTCTGGAAACACCATATATTTT; CDR3aa: CASRDEADSGNTIYF
d_gene: TRBD2; v_gene: TRBV13; abundance: NA; j_gene: TRBJ2-7; CDR3nt: TGTGCCAGCAGCTCCATGACTAGCGGGCTTTACGAGCAGTACTTC; CDR3aa: CASSSMTSGLYEQYF
d_gene: TRBD1; v_gene: TRBV6-6; abundance: NA; j_gene: TRBJ1-6; CDR3nt: TGTGCCAGCAGCTCCCGACAGGGGGCTTATAATTCACCCCTCCACTTT; CDR3aa: CASSSRQGAYNSPLHF
d_gene: NA; v_gene: TRBV19; abundance: NA; j_gene: TRBJ1-2; CDR3nt: TGTGCCAGTAGTATAGGGTACAACAGGGCTTATGGCTACACCTTC; CDR3aa: CASSIGYNRAYGYTF
d_gene: TRBD2; v_gene: TRBV28; abundance: once; j_gene: TRBJ2-1; CDR3nt: TGTGCCAGCGGGACTAGCTGGGTCGATGAGCAGTTCTTC; CDR3aa: CASGTSWVDEQFF
d_gene: NA; v_gene: TRBV2; abundance: NA; j_gene: TRBJ1-1; CDR3nt: TGTGCCAGCAGGGCAGTAGGGAGGGCAGCTTTCTTT; CDR3aa: CASRAVGRAAFF
d_gene: TRBD1; v_gene: TRBV30; abundance: NA; j_gene: TRBJ2-2; CDR3nt: TGTGCCTGGCGGGGGGACAGGGGGAACACCGGGGAGCTGTTTTTT; CDR3aa: CAWRGDRGNTGELFF
d_gene: NA; v_gene: TRBV15; abundance: NA; j_gene: TRBJ1-1; CDR3nt: TGTGCCACCAGCAGAGAGACTGGGTTTCGGCACACTGAAGCTTTCTTT; CDR3aa: CATSRETGFRHTEAFF
d_gene: TRBD2; v_gene: TRBV19; abundance: NA; j_gene: TRBJ2-1; CDR3nt: TGTGCCAGTAGTATAGTAGCTAGCGGGGGGTTCGGAGGCCAGTTCTTC; CDR3aa: CASSIVASGGFGGQFF
d_gene: NA; v_gene: TRBV11-1; abundance: few; j_gene: TRBJ1-1; CDR3nt: TGTGCCAGCAGCTTAGCGAGGTATCGCACTGAAGCTTTCTTT; CDR3aa: CASSLARYRTEAFF
d_gene: NA; v_gene: TRBV29-1; abundance: NA; j_gene: TRBJ1-1; CDR3nt: TGCAGCGTTGTCCCCGCTGAAGCTTTCTTT; CDR3aa: CSVVPAEAFF
d_gene: NA; v_gene: TRBV27; abundance: NA; j_gene: TRBJ2-2; CDR3nt: TGTGCCAGCAGTTTTCTTCAGGGTTGGAGCCTCACCGGGGAGCTGTTTTTT; CDR3aa: CASSFLQGWSLTGELFF
d_gene: TRBD1; v_gene: TRBV27; abundance: NA; j_gene: TRBJ1-4; CDR3nt: TGTGCCAGCAGCCGACAGGGGGGTGAAAAACTGTTTTTT; CDR3aa: CASSRQGGEKLFF
d_gene: NA; v_gene: TRBV2; abundance: NA; j_gene: TRBJ1-1; CDR3nt: TGTGCCAGCAGTGCCCTTGGATGGGGGGAGGGCACTGAAGCTTTCTTT; CDR3aa: CASSALGWGEGTEAFF
d_gene: NA; v_gene: TRBV20-1; abundance: NA; j_gene: TRBJ2-5; CDR3nt: TGCAGTGCTAGTGTCCAGGGATGGCAAGAGACCCAGTACTTC; CDR3aa: CSASVQGWQETQYF
d_gene: NA; v_gene: TRBV7-9; abundance: NA; j_gene: TRBJ1-2; CDR3nt: TGTGCCAGCAGCCCGAGGGGGTCGTTGGACTATGGCTACACCTTC; CDR3aa: CASSPRGSLDYGYTF
d_gene: TRBD1; v_gene: TRBV30; abundance: NA; j_gene: TRBJ2-5; CDR3nt: TGTGCCTGGAGTGTAAGGCAGGGGGCACAGGACCAGTACTTC; CDR3aa: CAWSVRQGAQDQYF
d_gene: TRBD2; v_gene: TRBV6-2/TRBV6-3; abundance: NA; j_gene: TRBJ2-3; CDR3nt: TGTGCCAGCACCCCACTAGCGGGAGGCCCCCTTAGCACAGATACGCAGTATTTT; CDR3aa: CASTPLAGGPLSTDTQYF
d_gene: NA; v_gene: TRBV7-9; abundance: NA; j_gene: TRBJ2-3; CDR3nt: TGTGCCAGCAGCCAATCAGGTCCAGATACGCAGTATTTT; CDR3aa: CASSQSGPDTQYF
d_gene: NA; v_gene: TRBV2; abundance: NA; j_gene: TRBJ2-5; CDR3nt: TGTGCCAGCCGGACGGACCGGGGGAACCAAGAGACCCAGTACTTC; CDR3aa: CASRTDRGNQETQYF
d_gene: TRBD1; v_gene: TRBV11-3; abundance: NA; j_gene: TRBJ1-3; CDR3nt: TGTGCCAGCAGTAGACAGGGAAGAGGAAACACCATATATTTT; CDR3aa: CASSRQGRGNTIYF
d_gene: NA; v_gene: TRBV7-3; abundance: NA; j_gene: TRBJ2-2; CDR3nt: TGTGCCAGCAGCCCGTTGAGGGCGACGGACACCGGGGAGCTGTTTTTT; CDR3aa: CASSPLRATDTGELFF
d_gene: NA; v_gene: TRBV6-5; abundance: NA; j_gene: TRBJ1-6; CDR3nt: TGTGCCAGCAGAAAATACAGGGACAATTCACCCCTCCACTTT; CDR3aa: CASRKYRDNSPLHF
d_gene: NA; v_gene: TRBV7-2; abundance: once; j_gene: TRBJ2-5; CDR3nt: TGTGCCAGCAGCTTCCTAGACTACTACGAGACCCAGTACTTC; CDR3aa: CASSFLDYYETQYF
d_gene: TRBD2; v_gene: TRBV29-1; abundance: few; j_gene: TRBJ2-3; CDR3nt: TGCAGCGCGTTCAGCGGGGGAAGGGGCACAGATACGCAGTATTTT; CDR3aa: CSAFSGGRGTDTQYF
d_gene: TRBD1; v_gene: TRBV25-1; abundance: once; j_gene: TRBJ2-7; CDR3nt: TGTGCCAGCAGTGAATTCGGGACAGCGAGCTCCTACGAGCAGTACTTC; CDR3aa: CASSEFGTASSYEQYF
d_gene: TRBD1; v_gene: TRBV10-3; abundance: NA; j_gene: TRBJ1-4; CDR3nt: TGTGCCATCAGGGGGACAGATAATGAAAAACTGTTTTTT; CDR3aa: CAIRGTDNEKLFF
d_gene: TRBD1; v_gene: TRBV18; abundance: NA; j_gene: TRBJ2-7; CDR3nt: TGTGCCAGCTCACCCCGGACAGGGGTGGTGGCTGAGCAGTACTTC; CDR3aa: CASSPRTGVVAEQYF
d_gene: NA; v_gene: TRBV3-1/TRBV3-2; abundance: NA; j_gene: TRBJ1-5; CDR3nt: TGTGCCAGCAGCCATGGTGGGGAGCGACAGCCCCAGCATTTT; CDR3aa: CASSHGGERQPQHF
d_gene: TRBD2; v_gene: TRBV11-2; abundance: NA; j_gene: TRBJ2-1; CDR3nt: TGTGCCAGCAGCCTACCACTAGCGGGAGGAATTTTGCAGCAGTTCTTC; CDR3aa: CASSLPLAGGILQQFF
d_gene: NA; v_gene: TRBV11-1; abundance: NA; j_gene: TRBJ1-5; CDR3nt: TGTGCCAGCAGCCTGGCCCGGGATCAGCCCCAGCATTTT; CDR3aa: CASSLARDQPQHF
d_gene: NA; v_gene: TRBV12-3/TRBV12-4; abundance: NA; j_gene: TRBJ1-6; CDR3nt: TGTGCCAGCAGACGGACAGAGAATTCACCCCTCCACTTT; CDR3aa: CASRRTENSPLHF
d_gene: NA; v_gene: TRBV12-3/TRBV12-4; abundance: NA; j_gene: TRBJ2-1; CDR3nt: TGTGCCAGCACCTACTCCCTCGGGTATGAGCAGTTCTTC; CDR3aa: CASTYSLGYEQFF
d_gene: NA; v_gene: TRBV11-3; abundance: NA; j_gene: TRBJ1-1; CDR3nt: TGTGCCAGCAGCTCAAACAGGATCACTGAAGCTTTCTTT; CDR3aa: CASSSNRITEAFF
d_gene: NA; v_gene: TRBV27; abundance: NA; j_gene: TRBJ2-7; CDR3nt: TGTGCCAGCAGTTTAATGGCAGGGGACGCCTACGAGCAGTACTTC; CDR3aa: CASSLMAGDAYEQYF
d_gene: TRBD1; v_gene: TRBV15; abundance: NA; j_gene: TRBJ1-1; CDR3nt: TGTGCCACCAGCCCGAGTAGGGGGGACAGGGGGTTCACTGAAGCTTTCTTT; CDR3aa: CATSPSRGDRGFTEAFF
d_gene: NA; v_gene: TRBV5-1; abundance: NA; j_gene: TRBJ2-7; CDR3nt: TGCGCCAGCAGCTTGCGGCAGGGGGGTACCTACGAGCAGTACTTC; CDR3aa: CASSLRQGGTYEQYF
d_gene: NA; v_gene: TRBV7-2; abundance: NA; j_gene: TRBJ1-2; CDR3nt: TGTGCCAGCAGCTTAGGAGGTATGGGCTACACCTTC; CDR3aa: CASSLGGMGYTF
d_gene: NA; v_gene: TRBV6-2/TRBV6-3; abundance: NA; j_gene: TRBJ1-3; CDR3nt: TGTGCCAGCAGTTACGGGGGGAGCCTCTCTGGAAACACCATATATTTT; CDR3aa: CASSYGGSLSGNTIYF
d_gene: NA; v_gene: TRBV19; abundance: NA; j_gene: TRBJ2-5; CDR3nt: TGTGCCAGCAGACAGTCTGGGGAGACCCAGTACTTC; CDR3aa: CASRQSGETQYF
d_gene: NA; v_gene: TRBV7-9; abundance: NA; j_gene: TRBJ2-1; CDR3nt: TGTGCCAGCAGCTTATTAGATTACAATGAGCAGTTCTTC; CDR3aa: CASSLLDYNEQFF
d_gene: NA; v_gene: TRBV6-5; abundance: NA; j_gene: TRBJ1-2; CDR3nt: TGTGCCAGTAAACAGGCGTCTTACGGCTACACCTTC; CDR3aa: CASKQASYGYTF
d_gene: TRBD1; v_gene: TRBV9; abundance: NA; j_gene: TRBJ1-3; CDR3nt: TGTGCCAGCAGCGTGTCAGGGGGCTCTGGAAACACCATATATTTT; CDR3aa: CASSVSGGSGNTIYF
d_gene: TRBD2; v_gene: TRBV5-6; abundance: few; j_gene: TRBJ2-2; CDR3nt: TGTGCCAGCAGCATGGGGACTAGCGGAGAAACCGGGGAGCTGTTTTTT; CDR3aa: CASSMGTSGETGELFF
d_gene: NA; v_gene: TRBV7-2; abundance: NA; j_gene: TRBJ2-4; CDR3nt: TGTGCCAGCAGCCCTTCGTCGGGATCGAACATTCAGTACTTC; CDR3aa: CASSPSSGSNIQYF
d_gene: TRBD2; v_gene: TRBV28; abundance: NA; j_gene: TRBJ2-1; CDR3nt: TGTGCCAGCAGCCGTATCGGGGAGGGCCGGTACAATGAGCAGTTCTTC; CDR3aa: CASSRIGEGRYNEQFF
d_gene: TRBD1; v_gene: TRBV5-6; abundance: NA; j_gene: TRBJ1-1; CDR3nt: TGTGCCAGCAGCGTCACAGGGGGCGGAACTGAAGCTTTCTTT; CDR3aa: CASSVTGGGTEAFF